These T cell receptor beta chains were read from a single sample in a study of T cell repertoires in cytomegalovirus infection. TCRdb re-called the reads through MiXCR, storing one row per CDR3 protein. The table has approximately 300,000 distinct CDR3 sequences, approximately 25% seen once. The antigens these receptors bind are not known. Source: cultured PBMCs, taken from culture after CMV antigen stimulation. These receptors originate from a human donor in good health (CMV status not recorded). Some clones in this sample may be carry-over from other donors' samples. Each CDR3 is given without its conserved first and last residue. Each record gives: J gene, D gene, V gene, CDR3 length, CDR3 protein. D genes are given only for firm matches.

j_gene: TRBJ1-2; d_gene: -; v_gene: TRBV19; len: 13; CDR3aa: ASIETAASNYGYT
j_gene: TRBJ2-5; d_gene: TRBD1; v_gene: TRBV7-2; len: 11; CDR3aa: ASSGQGQETQY
j_gene: TRBJ2-1; d_gene: -; v_gene: TRBV11-3; len: 11; CDR3aa: ASSRGRYNEQF
j_gene: TRBJ2-1; d_gene: TRBD2; v_gene: TRBV7-2; len: 15; CDR3aa: ASSLTSGIILYNEQF
j_gene: TRBJ1-5; d_gene: TRBD1; v_gene: TRBV6-6; len: 12; CDR3aa: ATVEAGGGQPQH
j_gene: TRBJ1-1; d_gene: -; v_gene: TRBV19; len: 11; CDR3aa: ASSIESDTEAF
j_gene: TRBJ2-2; d_gene: -; v_gene: TRBV11-2; len: 11; CDR3aa: ASSLQPTGELF
j_gene: TRBJ2-2; d_gene: TRBD2; v_gene: TRBV19; len: 15; CDR3aa: ASNPWGSGSGTGELF
j_gene: TRBJ1-2; d_gene: TRBD1; v_gene: TRBV6-2/TRBV6-3; len: 13; CDR3aa: ASSPGQAAFYGYT
j_gene: TRBJ2-7; d_gene: -; v_gene: TRBV19; len: 11; CDR3aa: VSRKATHYEQY
j_gene: TRBJ2-1; d_gene: -; v_gene: TRBV19; len: 12; CDR3aa: ASSLANSYNEQF
j_gene: TRBJ2-1; d_gene: TRBD2; v_gene: TRBV19; len: 15; CDR3aa: ASSTPTSGMHNNEQF
j_gene: TRBJ2-2; d_gene: -; v_gene: TRBV7-9; len: 12; CDR3aa: ASSLKGHGGELF
j_gene: TRBJ2-5; d_gene: -; v_gene: TRBV7-9; len: 10; CDR3aa: ASSFLGETQY
j_gene: TRBJ2-7; d_gene: TRBD2; v_gene: TRBV30; len: 11; CDR3aa: AWGRGADYEQY
j_gene: TRBJ1-2; d_gene: -; v_gene: TRBV7-9; len: 12; CDR3aa: ASTKTGANYGYT
j_gene: TRBJ2-2; d_gene: -; v_gene: TRBV19; len: 12; CDR3aa: ASNTQKNTGELF
j_gene: TRBJ2-7; d_gene: TRBD1; v_gene: TRBV6-5; len: 13; CDR3aa: ASSGGQGISYEQY
j_gene: TRBJ1-2; d_gene: TRBD1; v_gene: TRBV7-9; len: 14; CDR3aa: ASSLQPGQGFRGYT
j_gene: TRBJ2-1; d_gene: -; v_gene: TRBV4-1; len: 13; CDR3aa: ASSQASGSNNEQF
j_gene: TRBJ2-1; d_gene: TRBD1; v_gene: TRBV6-1; len: 13; CDR3aa: ASRTGTGGNNEQF
j_gene: TRBJ1-1; d_gene: -; v_gene: TRBV20-1; len: 12; CDR3aa: SAPFPRTVTEAF
j_gene: TRBJ1-2; d_gene: -; v_gene: TRBV5-6; len: 11; CDR3aa: ASRRDITYGYT
j_gene: TRBJ2-7; d_gene: TRBD2; v_gene: TRBV7-6; len: 15; CDR3aa: ASSLGTSGTFSYEQY
j_gene: TRBJ2-3; d_gene: TRBD1; v_gene: TRBV6-5; len: 13; CDR3aa: ACSYGQGHTDTQY
j_gene: TRBJ1-6; d_gene: -; v_gene: TRBV3-1; len: 11; CDR3aa: ASRGTSYSPLH
j_gene: TRBJ2-2; d_gene: TRBD2; v_gene: TRBV24-1; len: 15; CDR3aa: ATSDLIAGGNTGELF
j_gene: TRBJ1-1; d_gene: TRBD1; v_gene: TRBV5-1; len: 13; CDR3aa: ASSLWTGRGTEAF
j_gene: TRBJ1-3; d_gene: TRBD1; v_gene: TRBV25-1; len: 13; CDR3aa: ASSTGAFSGNTIY
j_gene: TRBJ1-3; d_gene: -; v_gene: TRBV7-2; len: 12; CDR3aa: ASRPNSGGNTIY
j_gene: TRBJ2-3; d_gene: -; v_gene: TRBV27; len: 14; CDR3aa: ASSEFGLPRTDTQY
j_gene: TRBJ1-2; d_gene: TRBD1; v_gene: TRBV27; len: 14; CDR3aa: ASSQDRTGTNYGYT
j_gene: TRBJ2-4; d_gene: TRBD1; v_gene: TRBV6-1; len: 14; CDR3aa: ASSPGTGNPKNIQY
j_gene: TRBJ2-3; d_gene: TRBD2; v_gene: TRBV19; len: 16; CDR3aa: ASSTRSGERGSTDTQY
j_gene: TRBJ1-2; d_gene: TRBD1; v_gene: TRBV6-1; len: 11; CDR3aa: ASSQTGGEGYT
j_gene: TRBJ2-3; d_gene: TRBD2; v_gene: TRBV27; len: 13; CDR3aa: ASSFGGRGVDTQY
j_gene: TRBJ2-1; d_gene: TRBD1; v_gene: TRBV20-1; len: 12; CDR3aa: SAKTDRVYNEQF
j_gene: TRBJ2-4; d_gene: -; v_gene: TRBV30; len: 12; CDR3aa: AWSVGVAKNIQY
j_gene: TRBJ1-2; d_gene: -; v_gene: TRBV24-1; len: 11; CDR3aa: ATSREGGYGYT
j_gene: TRBJ1-1; d_gene: -; v_gene: TRBV2; len: 12; CDR3aa: ASSETGGSTEAF
j_gene: TRBJ2-1; d_gene: TRBD2; v_gene: TRBV10-3; len: 14; CDR3aa: AISELAGGPKGEQF
j_gene: TRBJ1-2; d_gene: TRBD1; v_gene: TRBV6-5; len: 14; CDR3aa: ASSYFATGGFYGYT
j_gene: TRBJ2-3; d_gene: -; v_gene: TRBV7-2; len: 11; CDR3aa: ASSQEAVDTQY
j_gene: TRBJ1-2; d_gene: -; v_gene: TRBV28; len: 14; CDR3aa: ASSRMGERLHYGYT
j_gene: TRBJ2-6; d_gene: TRBD1; v_gene: TRBV5-8; len: 14; CDR3aa: ASSLDTGTGGSVLT
j_gene: TRBJ2-1; d_gene: TRBD2; v_gene: TRBV10-3; len: 15; CDR3aa: AISEGRGLAPYNEQF
j_gene: TRBJ1-1; d_gene: -; v_gene: TRBV7-2; len: 12; CDR3aa: ASSLSLLGTEAF
j_gene: TRBJ1-1; d_gene: -; v_gene: TRBV28; len: 14; CDR3aa: ASSLDGGVSNTEAF
j_gene: TRBJ2-1; d_gene: -; v_gene: TRBV6-2/TRBV6-3; len: 12; CDR3aa: ASSDQGGYNEQF
j_gene: TRBJ1-5; d_gene: -; v_gene: TRBV29-1; len: 10; CDR3aa: SVVEGSQPQH